This is a list of T cell receptor beta chains from one sample in a study of T cell responses to AZD1222 COVID-19 vaccine. The protocol was immunoSEQ multiplex PCR, while the TCRdb copy is restricted to in-frame clones and leaves out a portion. Here the sample spans about 120,000 clones, 88% being singletons. Sequencing was performed on peripheral blood, taken on day 0 of AZD1222 vaccination. The receptors derive from an adult in good health. The CDR3 runs from the conserved cysteine through the conserved F or W. A D gene is named only where the DNA matches it firmly. Only part of the rows carry a size: once, few, many, or a class if the clone is expanded.

CDR3 DNA,CDR3 protein,J gene,D gene,clone size,V gene
TGTGCCATCAGTGACCCCGGGACAGGGGCCACTGAAGCTTTCTTT,CAISDPGTGATEAFF,TRBJ1-1,TRBD1,-,TRBV10-3
TGTGCCAGCAGCGTAGCAGACAGGCCTTTCCATAATTCACCCCTCCACTTT,CASSVADRPFHNSPLHF,TRBJ1-6,-,-,TRBV9
TGCGCCAGCAGCCAAGAAGCACCAGGGGTAGCTTTCTTT,CASSQEAPGVAFF,TRBJ1-1,-,-,TRBV4-3
TGTGCTAGTGGTTTGAGCCCTAACTATGGCTACACCTTC,CASGLSPNYGYTF,TRBJ1-2,-,once,TRBV12-5
TGCGCCAGCAGCCAAGACGCTAACAGCGTGGGCTATGGCTACACCTTC,CASSQDANSVGYGYTF,TRBJ1-2,-,-,TRBV4-3
TGTGCCAGCAGTGAAGCCGAGACTCGGGCCTACGAGCAGTACTTC,CASSEAETRAYEQYF,TRBJ2-7,-,-,TRBV2
TGTGCCAGCAGTTACCAGGGAGACACTGAAGCTTTCTTT,CASSYQGDTEAFF,TRBJ1-1,-,-,TRBV6-5
TGTGCCAGCAGCGGCGGGACAGGGGGTAGCAATGAGCAGTTCTTC,CASSGGTGGSNEQFF,TRBJ2-1,TRBD1,-,TRBV5-4
TGCGCCAGCAGCCAGTGGGACAGGGACTATGGCTACACCTTC,CASSQWDRDYGYTF,TRBJ1-2,TRBD1,-,TRBV4-1
TGTGCCAGCAGGATGGACAGGGTGGACACCGGGGAGCTGTTTTTT,CASRMDRVDTGELFF,TRBJ2-2,TRBD1,-,TRBV6-5
TGTGCCAGCAGCCTCCACAGGGTCGACACTGAAGCTTTCTTT,CASSLHRVDTEAFF,TRBJ1-1,-,-,TRBV7-2
TGTGCCAGTAGTATTGGGACAGGGGCTGGAAACACCATATATTTT,CASSIGTGAGNTIYF,TRBJ1-3,TRBD1,-,TRBV19
TGTGCCAGCAGCCCATCAGGGATGAACACTGAAGCTTTCTTT,CASSPSGMNTEAFF,TRBJ1-1,-,-,TRBV7-6
TGTGCCAGCTCACGGGAGCCCCCCCCCAATGAGCAGTTCTTC,CASSREPPPNEQFF,TRBJ2-1,-,-,TRBV18
TGTGCCAGCAGCCAGGCAGGGTCCTCTGGAAACACCATATATTTT,CASSQAGSSGNTIYF,TRBJ1-3,-,-,TRBV3-1/TRBV3-2
TGCGCCAGCAGCTTCGGGGCGCCTCAAGAGACCCAGTACTTC,CASSFGAPQETQYF,TRBJ2-5,-,few,TRBV5-1
TGTGCCAGCACCGAGACAGGGGGGGATGAAAAACTGTTTTTT,CASTETGGDEKLFF,TRBJ1-4,TRBD1,-,TRBV28
TGTGCCAGCAGTTTATATCCAGGCACAGATACGCAGTATTTT,CASSLYPGTDTQYF,TRBJ2-3,-,-,TRBV27
TGTGCCAGCGGAATTTGGGGACACACTGAAGCTTTCTTT,CASGIWGHTEAFF,TRBJ1-1,-,-,TRBV2
TGTGCCAGCAGTTTTAACAGGGGGTTACCACGGGGCTACACCTTC,CASSFNRGLPRGYTF,TRBJ1-2,TRBD1,-,TRBV28
TGTGCCAGCAGCCGACCCGGGACAGGGATCCAAGAGACCCAGTACTTC,CASSRPGTGIQETQYF,TRBJ2-5,TRBD1,-,TRBV3-1/TRBV3-2
TGTGCCAGCAGTTTAAGGGCTCAGACTAGCACAGATACGCAGTATTTT,CASSLRAQTSTDTQYF,TRBJ2-3,-,-,TRBV28
TGCGCCAGCAGCTCTTCAGGGACGGGGAACGGGGGCTACACCTTC,CASSSSGTGNGGYTF,TRBJ1-2,-,-,TRBV5-1
TGCGCCAGCAGTGAAAAGGGGGCAAATTCACCCCTCCACTTT,CASSEKGANSPLHF,TRBJ1-6,TRBD1,-,TRBV10-2
TGTGCCAGCAGCTTAGAGTACACATCTTACGAGCAGTACTTC,CASSLEYTSYEQYF,TRBJ2-7,-,once,TRBV13
TGTGCCAGCAGCTTAGTACAGGGGGGAGGCTATGGCTACACCTTC,CASSLVQGGGYGYTF,TRBJ1-2,TRBD1,-,TRBV7-2
TGTGCCAGCAGCGTAGGGGGGCCTCAGAACACTGAAGCTTTCTTT,CASSVGGPQNTEAFF,TRBJ1-1,-,-,TRBV9